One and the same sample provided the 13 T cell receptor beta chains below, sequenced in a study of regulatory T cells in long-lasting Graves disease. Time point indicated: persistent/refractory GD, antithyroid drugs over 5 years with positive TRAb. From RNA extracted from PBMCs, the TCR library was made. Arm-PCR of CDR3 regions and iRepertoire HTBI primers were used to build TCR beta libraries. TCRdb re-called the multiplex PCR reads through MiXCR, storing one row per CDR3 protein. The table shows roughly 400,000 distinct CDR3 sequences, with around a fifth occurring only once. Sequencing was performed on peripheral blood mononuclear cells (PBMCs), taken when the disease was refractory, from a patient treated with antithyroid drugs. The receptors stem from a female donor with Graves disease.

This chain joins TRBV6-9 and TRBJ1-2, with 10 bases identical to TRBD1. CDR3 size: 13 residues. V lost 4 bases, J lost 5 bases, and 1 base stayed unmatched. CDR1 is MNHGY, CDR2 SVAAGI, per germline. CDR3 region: CASSWTGGYGYTF. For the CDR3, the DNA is TGTGCCAGCAGTTGGACAGGGGGATATGGCTACACCTTC.

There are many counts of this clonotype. The CDR3 reads CASSLLAGGPESYPYEQYF. CDR3 nucleotides: TGTGCCAGCAGTTTATTGGCGGGAGGGCCCGAATCGTACCCCTACGAGCAGTACTTC. The rearrangement joins TRBV27 to TRBJ2-7, with 9 bases aligning to TRBD2. CDR1 and CDR2 (germline): MNHEY, SMNVEV (reference sequence). The CDR3 contains 19 residues. Germline trimming cut 1 base from V and 2 bases from J; bases unmatched to any gene: 15.

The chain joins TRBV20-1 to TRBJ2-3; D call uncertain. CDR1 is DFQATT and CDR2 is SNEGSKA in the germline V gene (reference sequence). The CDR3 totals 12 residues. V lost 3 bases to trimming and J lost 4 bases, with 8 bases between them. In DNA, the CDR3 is TGCAGTGCTAGCGGGCTCGCAGATACGCAGTATTTT. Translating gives CSASGLADTQYF.

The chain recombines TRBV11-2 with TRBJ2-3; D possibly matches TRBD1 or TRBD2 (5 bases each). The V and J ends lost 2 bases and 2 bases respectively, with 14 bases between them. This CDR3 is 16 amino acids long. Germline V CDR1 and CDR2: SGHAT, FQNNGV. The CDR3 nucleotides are TGTGCCAGCAGCTTACGGGACCCAACGGTCACAGATACGCAGTATTTT. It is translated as CASSLRDPTVTDTQYF.

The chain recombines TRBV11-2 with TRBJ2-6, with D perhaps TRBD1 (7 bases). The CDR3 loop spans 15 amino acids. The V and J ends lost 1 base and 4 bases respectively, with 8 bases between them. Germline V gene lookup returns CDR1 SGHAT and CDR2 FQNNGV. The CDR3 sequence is CASSLAGGGANVLTF. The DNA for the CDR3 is TGTGCCAGCAGCTTAGCAGGGGGGGGGGCCAACGTCCTGACTTTC.

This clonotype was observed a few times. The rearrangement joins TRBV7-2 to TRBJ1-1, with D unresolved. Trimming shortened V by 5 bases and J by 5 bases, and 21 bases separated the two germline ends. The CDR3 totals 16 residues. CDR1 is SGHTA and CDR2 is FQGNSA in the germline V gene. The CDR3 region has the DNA TGTGCCAGCAGCAACAAGGACCTCACGGCGGGTACTGAAGCTTTCTTT. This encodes CASSNKDLTAGTEAFF.

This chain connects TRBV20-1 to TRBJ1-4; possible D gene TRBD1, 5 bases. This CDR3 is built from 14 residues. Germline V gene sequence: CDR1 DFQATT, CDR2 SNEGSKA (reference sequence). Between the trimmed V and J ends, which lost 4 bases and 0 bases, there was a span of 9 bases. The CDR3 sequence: CSAIPGTTNEKLFF. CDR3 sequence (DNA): TGCAGTGCTATCCCAGGGACAACTAATGAAAAACTGTTTTTT.

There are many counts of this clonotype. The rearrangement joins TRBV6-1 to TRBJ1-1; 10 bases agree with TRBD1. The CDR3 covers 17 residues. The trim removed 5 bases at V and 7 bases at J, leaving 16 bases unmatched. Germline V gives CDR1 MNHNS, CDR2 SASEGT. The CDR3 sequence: CASSRTPGQGGSVEAFF. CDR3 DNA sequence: TGTGCCAGCAGTCGAACCCCCGGACAGGGGGGGTCGGTTGAAGCTTTCTTT.

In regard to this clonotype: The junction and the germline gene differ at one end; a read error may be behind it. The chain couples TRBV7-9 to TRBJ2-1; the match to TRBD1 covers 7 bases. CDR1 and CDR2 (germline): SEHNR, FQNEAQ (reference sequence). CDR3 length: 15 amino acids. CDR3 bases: TGTGCCAGCAGCATGACAGGGTCGACAGGCAATGATCAGTTCTTC. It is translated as CASSMTGSTGNDQFF.

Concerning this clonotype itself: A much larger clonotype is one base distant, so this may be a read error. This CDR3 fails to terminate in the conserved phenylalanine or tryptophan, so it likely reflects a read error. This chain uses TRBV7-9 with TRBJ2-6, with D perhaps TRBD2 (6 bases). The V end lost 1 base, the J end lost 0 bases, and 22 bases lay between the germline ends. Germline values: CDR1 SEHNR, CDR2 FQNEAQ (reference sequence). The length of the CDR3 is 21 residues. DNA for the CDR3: TGTGCCAGCAGCTTAGGAGGGCGGGGCCAGCTTAAAGACTCTGGGGCCAACGTCCTGACTCTC. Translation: CASSLGGRGQLKDSGANVLTL.

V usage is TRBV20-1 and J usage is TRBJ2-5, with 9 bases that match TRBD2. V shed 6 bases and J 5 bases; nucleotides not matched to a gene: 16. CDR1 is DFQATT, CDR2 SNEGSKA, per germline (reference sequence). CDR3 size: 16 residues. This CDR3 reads CSAPRGGGRALETQYF. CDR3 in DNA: TGCAGTGCGCCCCGGGGGGGCGGGAGGGCCCTGGAGACCCAGTACTTC.

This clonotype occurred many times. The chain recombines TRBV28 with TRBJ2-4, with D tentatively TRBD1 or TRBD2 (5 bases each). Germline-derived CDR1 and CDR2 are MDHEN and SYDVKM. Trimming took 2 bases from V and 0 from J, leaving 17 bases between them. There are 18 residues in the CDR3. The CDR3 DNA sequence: TGTGCCAGCAGTTTAGGCAGGGTGGGAGTGGTAGCCAAAAACATTCAGTACTTC. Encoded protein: CASSLGRVGVVAKNIQYF.

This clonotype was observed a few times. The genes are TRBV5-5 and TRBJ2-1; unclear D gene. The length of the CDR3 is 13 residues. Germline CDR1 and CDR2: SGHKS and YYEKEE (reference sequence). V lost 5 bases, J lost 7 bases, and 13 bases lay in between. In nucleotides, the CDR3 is TGTGCCAGCAGGCAAGGGCCCGGGAATGAGCAGTTCTTC. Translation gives CASRQGPGNEQFF.